This TCR beta chain was retrieved from a study of T cells after yellow fever vaccination. The CDR3 runs 13 residues. V was clipped by 0 bases and J by 10 bases; unmatched bases: 6. Germline V gene sequence: CDR1 SGHTA, CDR2 FQGNSA. One entry per CDR3 protein results from TCRdb running MiXCR on the 5' RACE reads. The sample shows 310,000 or so distinct CDR3 sequences, around 3.9% of them seen only once. This clonotype was picked up many times. The rearrangement links TRBV7-2 to TRBJ2-7; 7 nucleotides line up with TRBD1. The sequence was obtained from a man aged 18-30 years who received the YFV17D yellow fever vaccine. This sample comprised PBMCs, obtained on the day of the yellow fever booster vaccination. The CDR3, as DNA: TGTGCCAGCAGCTTAGCGGGACAGTCGGGACAGTACTTC. As protein: CASSLAGQSGQYF.